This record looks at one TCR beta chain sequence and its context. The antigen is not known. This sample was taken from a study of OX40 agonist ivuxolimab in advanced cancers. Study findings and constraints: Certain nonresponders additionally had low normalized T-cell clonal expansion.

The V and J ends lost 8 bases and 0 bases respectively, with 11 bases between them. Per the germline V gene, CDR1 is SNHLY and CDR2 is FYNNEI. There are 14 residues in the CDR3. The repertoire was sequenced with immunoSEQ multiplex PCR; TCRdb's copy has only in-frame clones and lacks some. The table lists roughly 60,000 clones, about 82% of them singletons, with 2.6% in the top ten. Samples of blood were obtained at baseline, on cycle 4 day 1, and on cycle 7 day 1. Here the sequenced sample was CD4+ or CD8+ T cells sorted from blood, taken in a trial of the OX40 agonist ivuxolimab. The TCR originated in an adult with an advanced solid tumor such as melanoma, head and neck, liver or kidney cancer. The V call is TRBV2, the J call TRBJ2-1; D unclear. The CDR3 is CASQKKSSYNEQFF. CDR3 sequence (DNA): TGTGCCAGCCAGAAGAAGAGCTCCTACAATGAGCAGTTCTTC.